This TCR beta chain was captured by sequencing in a study of shared clonotypes between healthy human individuals. Overall study findings and caveats: A reduction in generation probabilities was seen for non-shared clonotypes relative to those shared by all four donors. A handful of donors had around 5% of their naive CD4 clonotypes in common. A small donor pool kept down the genetic and exposure-history diversity that was represented.

TCRdb's copy holds only in-frame clones and misses some; the assay was immunoSEQ multiplex PCR. In the table there are fewer than 1.6 million clones, about 98.5% of which are singletons. CDR3 length: 16 amino acids. On this clone itself: The antigen is undetermined.

Donors included only healthy HIV-negative adults lacking recent acute infections or vaccinations. Sequencing was performed on naive CD4+ T cells sorted from blood. The subset is: CD45RA+ positively selected. The source is a man aged 25 to 40 in good health. This sequence joins TRBV12-1 and TRBJ2-3; the D call in the table, TRBD1, was not verified against the DNA. TRBV12-1 is marked as a pseudogene. The CDR3: CASSFVVRGGTDTQYF. The CDR3 DNA follows: TGTGCCAGCAGCTTTGTCGTCAGGGGGGGCACAGATACGCAGTATTTT.